The 32 T cell receptor beta chains presented below share a single source sample, sequenced in a study of T cell responses to AZD1222 COVID-19 vaccine. Clones were sequenced by immunoSEQ multiplex PCR, and TCRdb holds only the in-frame ones, with some missing. Among over 100,000 clones listed, more than 75% were seen once. The starting material was peripheral blood, obtained 28 days after the second AZD1222 dose. The receptors were gathered from an adult who received the AZD1222 COVID-19 vaccine.

The rearrangement links TRBV5-8 to TRBJ1-2, with D uncertain. The CDR3 spans 10 residues. V gave up 4 bases and J gave up 3 bases, with 1 base separating them. The V gene's germline CDR1 is SGHTS and CDR2 YDEGEE. The CDR3 loop is CASSHYGYTF. The CDR3 nucleotides read TGTGCCAGCAGCCACTATGGCTACACCTTC.

The CDR3 protein is CASSQSPGTEKLFF. CDR3 DNA: TGTGCCAGCAGCCAGAGCCCAGGGACCGAAAAACTGTTTTTT. The chain has TRBV7-8 and TRBJ1-4; the D gene is possibly TRBD1 (5 bases). There are 14 residues in the CDR3. From germline, CDR1 is SGHVS and CDR2 FQNEAQ. V lost 5 bases to trimming and J lost 8 bases, with 15 bases between them.

The chain is built from TRBV29-1 and TRBJ2-1, with no clear D. The CDR3 consists of 14 residues. From germline, CDR1 is SQVTM and CDR2 ANQGSEA. The ends were cut back, 5 bases at V and 0 bases at J, with 11 bases in the middle. In nucleotides, the CDR3 is TGCAGCGTTAAAGGGCGTCTCTCCTACAATGAGCAGTTCTTC. It yields the protein CSVKGRLSYNEQFF.

The chain employs TRBV2 and TRBJ2-1; 13 nucleotides match TRBD2. The CDR3 extends over 14 amino acids. Per germline, CDR1 SNHLY and CDR2 FYNNEI. With 7 bases clipped from V and 6 bases from J, the junction kept 3 bases outside the gene matches. CDR3 protein: CASNGLAGANEQFF. The CDR3 DNA is TGTGCCAGCAATGGACTAGCGGGAGCCAATGAGCAGTTCTTC.

In the case of this clone: Other DNA sequences in the same sample also yield this CDR3. The chain combines TRBV28 with TRBJ1-2; 9 positions agree with TRBD1. CDR3 size: 13 residues. From germline, CDR1 is MDHEN and CDR2 SYDVKM. The V gene end was trimmed by 4 bases and the J gene end by 7 bases; junction bases not matched to a gene: 4. CDR3 sequence reads: CASSSTGGGGYTF. The DNA of the CDR3 is TGTGCCAGCAGTTCCACAGGGGGCGGTGGCTACACCTTC.

V gene TRBV24-1 combines with J gene TRBJ2-2; a weak D match, TRBD1 (6 bases). Deletions cut 9 bases from V and 4 bases from J, with 20 bases between. CDR1 is KGHDR, CDR2 SFDVKD, per germline. The CDR3 contains 16 residues. This CDR3 reads CATQTGSRGSTGELFF. DNA for the CDR3: TGTGCCACCCAGACAGGCTCAAGGGGATCCACCGGGGAGCTGTTTTTT.

CDR3 sequence (DNA): TGTGCCAGCAGCTCCAAGCGGGAGAGCTCCTACGAGCAGTACTTC. It is translated as CASSSKRESSYEQYF. The chain links TRBV5-4 to TRBJ2-7; 8 nucleotides line up with TRBD2. CDR1 is SGHNT and CDR2 is YYREEE in the germline V gene (reference sequence). This CDR3 spans 15 amino acids. V gave up 3 bases and J gave up 0 bases; unmatched junction bases: 5.

This clone was counted once. This sequence joins TRBV9 and TRBJ1-2; 8 positions match TRBD1. The CDR3 covers 15 residues. Germline values: CDR1 SGDLS, CDR2 YYNGEE. After removal of 0 bases from V and 4 bases from J, the junction contained 5 bases not matched to a gene. The CDR3 nucleotides read TGTGCCAGCAGCGTAGCAGGGGGCGGCCTCTATGGCTACACCTTC. Translation gives CASSVAGGGLYGYTF.

The CDR3 reads CASSLSSGANVLTF. The DNA for the CDR3 is TGTGCCAGCAGTTTATCTTCCGGGGCCAACGTCCTGACTTTC. The chain combines TRBV28 with TRBJ2-6; D call uncertain. Between the trimmed V and J ends, which lost 1 base and 4 bases, there was a span of 5 bases. This CDR3 comprises 14 residues. CDR1 is MDHEN, CDR2 SYDVKM, per germline.

The chain employs TRBV28 and TRBJ1-5, with 8 bases that match TRBD1. The ends lost 5 bases at V and 0 bases at J; junction bases unmatched: 6. This CDR3 comprises 16 residues. CDR1 and CDR2 (germline): MDHEN, SYDVKM. The CDR3 is CASSPWTGNSNQPQHF. Here the CDR3 DNA reads TGTGCCAGCAGTCCTTGGACAGGGAATAGCAATCAGCCCCAGCATTTT.

The genes are TRBV19 and TRBJ2-6, with D unclear. Germline V gene data show CDR1 as LNHDA and CDR2 as SQIVND (reference sequence). The CDR3 length is 14 residues. The germline V and J ends were trimmed by 7 bases and 2 bases, with 9 bases remaining between them. CDR3 loop: CASKPRAGANVLTF. CDR3 nucleotide sequence: TGTGCCAGTAAGCCTAGGGCTGGGGCCAACGTCCTGACTTTC. Looking up the rest from reference TRBV19 and TRBJ2-6 gives the full variable domain: DGGITQSPKYLFRKEGQNVTLSCEQNLNHDAMYWYRQDPGQGLRLIYYSQIVNDFQKGDIAEGYSVSREKKESFPLTVTSAQKNPTAFYLCASKPRAGANVLTFGAGSRLTVL.

This chain links TRBV19 with TRBJ2-2, with no clear D. CDR3 size: 13 residues. V was clipped by 7 bases and J by 4 bases, with 10 bases between them. Germline CDR1 LNHDA, CDR2 SQIVND (reference sequence). The CDR3 sequence is CASTRVGTGELFF. CDR3 nucleotide sequence: TGTGCCAGTACCCGAGTCGGCACCGGGGAGCTGTTTTTT.

This sequence joins TRBV7-9 and TRBJ1-2; D uncertain. CDR1 is SEHNR, CDR2 FQNEAQ, per germline (reference sequence). The CDR3 is 14 residues long. Trimming left V 9 bases short and J 0 bases short, with 14 bases between. CDR3 DNA sequence: TGTGCCAGTACGAATGGCAGGTCTAACTATGGCTACACCTTC. It codes for CASTNGRSNYGYTF.

The chain employs TRBV27 and TRBJ1-2; 7 bases align to TRBD1. Per the germline V gene, CDR1 is MNHEY and CDR2 is SMNVEV (reference sequence). V gave up 6 bases and J gave up 3 bases; unmatched junction bases: 7. This CDR3 spans 14 amino acids. CDR3 amino acids: CASSRTGGYYGYTF. The CDR3 DNA follows: TGTGCCAGCAGCAGGACAGGCGGATACTATGGCTACACCTTC.

The gene calls are TRBV19 and TRBJ1-5; 7 bases fit TRBD1. This CDR3 is built from 15 residues. In germline, CDR1 is LNHDA, CDR2 SQIVND (reference sequence). V lost 3 bases, J lost 6 bases, and 8 bases stayed unmatched. CDR3 nucleotide sequence: TGTGCCAGTAGTATTTCGGCAGGGGGAAGTCAGCCCCAGCATTTT. Translating gives CASSISAGGSQPQHF.

Only a few counts were recorded for this clone. The chain recombines TRBV6-1 with TRBJ2-3; D perhaps matches TRBD2 (5 bases). Germline lookup yields CDR1 MNHNS and CDR2 SASEGT. V was trimmed by 2 bases and J by 1 base, leaving 10 bases between them. CDR3 length: 15 amino acids. DNA for the CDR3: TGTGCCAGCAGTGAATTGAGCGGCGGCACAGATACGCAGTATTTT. Its translation is CASSELSGGTDTQYF.

V gene TRBV7-3 combines with J gene TRBJ2-7; 9 nucleotides match TRBD1. V shed 0 bases, J shed 4 bases, and the junction held 10 bases outside the gene matches. The CDR3 contains 17 residues. Looked up from germline, CDR1 is SGHTA and CDR2 is FQGTGA. The CDR3 DNA reads as TGTGCCAGCAGCTTAACACCCCGGGGGACAGGGTCGTACGAGCAGTACTTC. Translated, it gives CASSLTPRGTGSYEQYF.

The chain joins TRBV2 to TRBJ1-5, with TRBD1 matching over 7 bases. V was pared by 4 bases and J by 8 bases, with 11 bases of the junction left unmatched. Per germline, CDR1 SNHLY and CDR2 FYNNEI. This CDR3 has 15 residues. CDR3 amino acids: CASSAEMDRTKPQHF. CDR3 nucleotide sequence: TGTGCCAGCAGTGCGGAGATGGACAGGACCAAGCCCCAGCATTTT.

V is TRBV19 and J is TRBJ2-2; weak D call: TRBD2 (6 bases). The CDR3 is made up of 15 amino acids. Germline V gene data show CDR1 as LNHDA and CDR2 as SQIVND (reference sequence). V gave up 4 bases and J gave up 3 bases, with 12 bases separating them. CDR3 sequence (DNA): TGTGCCAGTAGTAGTCCGGGAGAGGACACCGGGGAGCTGTTTTTT. This translates into CASSSPGEDTGELFF. The full variable domain, completed using reference TRBV19 and TRBJ2-2, is DGGITQSPKYLFRKEGQNVTLSCEQNLNHDAMYWYRQDPGQGLRLIYYSQIVNDFQKGDIAEGYSVSREKKESFPLTVTSAQKNPTAFYLCASSSPGEDTGELFFGEGSRLTVL.

This chain joins TRBV9 and TRBJ2-7, with 14 bases aligning to TRBD2. Trimming removed 3 bases from V and 1 base from J; junction bases left unmatched: 3. This CDR3 has 16 amino acids. Germline loops: CDR1 SGDLS, CDR2 YYNGEE. The DNA of the CDR3 is TGTGCCAGCAGCGGACTAGCGGGAGGGCCATCCTACGAGCAGTACTTC. Protein: CASSGLAGGPSYEQYF.

This clone was detected once. The chain carries TRBV5-6 and TRBJ2-1; a possible D gene is TRBD2 (5 bases). Trimming took off 0 bases at V and 7 bases at J, with 14 bases between the two ends. Germline CDR1 and CDR2: SGHDT and YYEEEE. The length of the CDR3 is 15 residues. CDR3 sequence: CASSLGGATINEQFF. DNA of the CDR3: TGTGCCAGCAGCTTGGGGGGAGCCACGATTAATGAGCAGTTCTTC.

The rearrangement joins TRBV2 to TRBJ1-1; D gene ambiguous. CDR1 and CDR2 (germline): SNHLY, FYNNEI. V was clipped by 2 bases and J by 7 bases, with 17 bases between them. This CDR3 has 15 amino acids. CDR3 in amino acids: CASSESRHRLIEAFF. Written as DNA, the CDR3 is TGTGCCAGCAGTGAATCTCGGCACCGCCTAATTGAAGCTTTCTTT.

The chain carries TRBV15 and TRBJ1-2; D is possibly TRBD1 (6 bases). Germline assignment: CDR1 LNHNV and CDR2 YYDKDF (reference sequence). The CDR3 consists of 15 residues. Deletions cut 2 bases from V and 8 bases from J, with 18 bases between. For the CDR3, the DNA is TGTGCCACCAGCAGATCGGTCGCCAGGGGAAGGGGCTACACCTTC. It translates to CATSRSVARGRGYTF.

The J gene is TRBJ2-3, the V gene TRBV24-1; D may be TRBD1 or TRBD2 (5 bases each). The CDR3 runs to 15 residues. Germline CDR1 reads KGHDR; CDR2 reads SFDVKD. V shed 5 bases and J shed 1 base, with 12 bases lying between them. CDR3 amino acids: CATSGYGTGTDTQYF. CDR3 DNA: TGTGCCACCAGTGGGTACGGGACGGGCACAGATACGCAGTATTTT.

This rearrangement joins TRBV5-4 to TRBJ2-7; D might be TRBD1 or TRBD2, each matching 5 bases. The germline CDR1 and CDR2 sequences are SGHNT and YYREEE (reference sequence). This CDR3 has 13 amino acids. Trimming pared 3 bases from V and 2 bases from J, leaving 9 bases between. The CDR3 reads CASSYGTTYEQYF. In DNA form, the CDR3 reads TGTGCCAGCAGCTATGGGACCACCTACGAGCAGTACTTC.

The chain combines TRBV2 with TRBJ1-2, with D uncertain. In germline, CDR1 is SNHLY, CDR2 FYNNEI. The V gene lost 6 bases and the J gene lost 6 bases, with 17 bases spanning the gap. The CDR3 runs 14 residues. CDR3 protein: CASSLNPKKDGYTF. For the CDR3, the DNA is TGTGCCAGCAGCTTAAACCCAAAGAAGGATGGCTACACCTTC.

The CDR3 sequence is CASGSREREDGELFF. The DNA for the CDR3 is TGTGCTAGTGGTTCGCGGGAGAGGGAGGACGGGGAGCTGTTTTTT. The chain is built from TRBV12-5 and TRBJ2-2; 7 bases fit TRBD2. Germline V gene lookup returns CDR1 LGHNT and CDR2 FRNRAP. This CDR3 spans 15 amino acids. Losses at the gene ends were 4 bases for V and 7 bases for J; bases not matched to a gene: 9.

The V and J genes are TRBV5-1 and TRBJ1-3; no definite D call. With 0 bases removed from V and 4 bases from J, the gap between germline ends came to 11 bases. The CDR3 runs to 15 residues. Germline CDR1 and CDR2: SGHRS and YFSETQ. This chain's CDR3 is CASSLGPPPGNTIYF. DNA of the CDR3: TGCGCCAGCAGCTTGGGGCCCCCCCCGGGAAACACCATATATTTT.

The chain recombines TRBV2 with TRBJ2-7; D ambiguous. The CDR3 is 13 amino acids. Germline V gene sequence: CDR1 SNHLY, CDR2 FYNNEI. Trimming took 7 bases from V and 7 from J, leaving 17 bases between them. The CDR3 region has the DNA TGTGCCAGCAAGGGTCAATCTCTGATTGAGCAGTACTTC. This translates into CASKGQSLIEQYF.

This sequence joins TRBV6-5 and TRBJ1-5, with 7 bases identical to TRBD1. There are 14 residues in the CDR3. Germline CDR1 is MNHEY and CDR2 is SVGAGI. After removal of 6 bases from V and 4 bases from J, the junction contained 6 bases not matched to a gene. As DNA, the CDR3 is TGTGCCAGCAGGCCGACAGGGCTAAATCAGCCCCAGCATTTT. This gives the protein CASRPTGLNQPQHF.

The V call is TRBV6-5, the J call TRBJ1-2; D is possibly TRBD1 (5 bases). V shed 8 bases and J shed 2 bases, with 12 bases lying between them. The CDR3 is 13 residues long. The germline CDR1 and CDR2 sequences are MNHEY and SVGAGI. CDR3 sequence reads: CASQGDTNYGYTF. The CDR3 coding sequence is TGTGCCAGCCAGGGCGACACCAACTATGGCTACACCTTC.

This clone was observed once. Other DNA sequences from this sample encode an identical CDR3 as well. The chain recombines TRBV24-1 with TRBJ2-2, with a weak D call TRBD1 (5 bases). This CDR3 spans 16 amino acids. With 1 base removed from V and 4 bases from J, the gap between germline ends came to 12 bases. The V gene's germline CDR1 is KGHDR and CDR2 SFDVKD. CDR3 coding DNA: TGTGCCACCAGTGATTTAAGGCAGGGCGTCACCGGGGAGCTGTTTTTT. The encoded protein is CATSDLRQGVTGELFF.